This entry describes one T cell receptor (beta chain). The antigen it binds to is not known. Base-call qualities are not available, and no considerably larger clone is one nucleotide away. The time point label of this sample denotes: baseline before first vaccination. The vaccinee samples were drawn from two UK trials, COV001 and COV002, one of which was a single-blind randomized controlled phase 2/3 trial testing AZD1222 (ChAdOx1 nCoV-19) in healthy adults. Trial participant PBMC samples were collected at day 0 and day 28 after the second dose for TCRbeta chain sequencing. The sample belongs to a study of T cell responses to AZD1222 COVID-19 vaccine (dated by TCRdb to about 2021). With regard to the full study: Because spike-specific TCR depth and breadth did not differ between the two schedules, AZD1222 recipients who got a second dose at roughly 4 weeks were pooled with those who got a second dose at roughly 12 weeks. TCR sequencing was performed for 230 to 250 trial participants, of whom about 200 were given two doses of AZD1222 and around 25 were given two doses of MenACWY control vaccine. Trial participants were enrolled by age into subgroups of 18-55, 56-69 and 70-plus years, and around 140, 26 and 57 TCR-sequenced participants, respectively, were included in these subgroups.

Paper-wide results and their limitations: Participants were mostly white British and included more females than males, and it was suggested by the authors that clonal diversity may have been underestimated. Because no samples from the day 14 peak response were available, repertoires could be characterized only after the peak T cell response. CD4 TCRs associated with the vaccine covered the entire spike protein, and the dominant responses were in regions 160-218 and 743-854. In the small 56-69-year group, the increase in depth fell short of significance, most likely because of low power. Conclusions about previously exposed vaccinees are limited, since just six AZD1222 recipients were seropositive for SARS-CoV-2 at baseline. Reportedly, close to half of the unique spike-specific TCRs recognized epitopes lying outside the regions that are mutated in the B.1.351 and B.1.1.7 variants. After two AZD1222 doses, both the breadth and the depth of spike-specific TCRs were significantly higher than at day 0 and than in MenACWY recipients.

For CDR1 and CDR2, the germline V gene lists SNHLY and FYNNEI. The junction shows trimming of 0 bases on V and 0 bases on J, plus 8 bases between the germline ends. The CDR3 contains 15 residues, cysteine and phenylalanine counted. Only the CDR3 portion is preserved as DNA: 45 bases, with reading frame beginning at the first base. The CDR3 regions of human TCRbeta chains were subjected to immunosequencing. Per the original workflow: Repertoire TCRs were matched against a reference library of SARS-CoV-2-specific TCRs generated with the MIRA antigen-specificity platform. Breadth was defined as the fraction of unique TCRs that were SARS-CoV-2-associated. Depth was defined as the fraction of total T cells that were SARS-CoV-2-associated. Each spike-specific TCR was assigned to its reactive spike region and to a CD4 or CD8 class using the MIRA data. Log10-transformed breadth and depth values were compared by one-way ANOVA with Sidak's multiple comparisons tests. The clones in this table, taken by TCRdb from immuneACCESS, are in-frame only. Not every clone is retained; where verified, under half of the shortfall comes from an unresolved V gene, and the cause of the rest is unknown. V and J calls and clone size are given by that table; D and trimming were obtained from the DNA. The sample data list 93,000 or so clones, and roughly 91% of these were observed just once. In total, the top ten clones hold 4.8% of the sample.

The V gene is TRBV2 and the J gene is TRBJ1-1, with TRBD1 tentatively as D gene (5 bases match). This material consisted of peripheral blood, taken on day 0 of AZD1222 vaccination. The clonotype originates from an adult in good health. The DNA is as follows: TGTGCCAGCAGTGAAGCTCGGGGCTTGAACACTGAAGCTTTCTTT. Its coded protein is CASSEARGLNTEAFF.